This T cell receptor beta chain was observed in a study of blood T cell repertoires in COVID-19. In the study overall: Spain, Italy and the United States supplied samples that represented acute and convalescent COVID-19. From T cells, B-cell-depleted T cells, or PBMCs came the material, which was cDNA or gDNA.

V dropped 4 bases and J dropped 1; count of bases not matched to a gene: 4. Germline V gives CDR1 SGHKS, CDR2 YYEKEE (reference sequence). The CDR3 length is 16 residues. Original handling: Quantification of nucleated cells was approximated via reference gene primer amplification. TCRdb keeps only in-frame clones here, not all; method: immunoSEQ multiplex PCR. That table is the source of V, J and clone size, and D and trimming were worked out from the DNA. The table has about 95,000 clones, 90% to 95% seen once. Sequencing was done on a sample of peripheral blood. This rearrangement joins TRBV5-5 to TRBJ2-2; 10 nucleotides align to TRBD2. The sequence derives from a woman aged 45-60 years in a cohort sampled during active COVID-19. The CDR3 DNA reads as TGTGCCAGCAGCCGTCTAGCGGGGGTGAACACCGGGGAGCTGTTTTTT. Protein: CASSRLAGVNTGELFF.